This TCR beta chain was sequenced for a study of human T cells and chemical hapten exposure. Study-wide context: Application of 0.01% DPC to the upper back was done by patch test, with a reading at 6 days.

V lost 3 bases to trimming and J lost 4 bases; unmatched junction nucleotides: 10. The CDR3 is made up of 15 amino acids. Per the germline V gene, CDR1 is SGHDT and CDR2 is YYEEEE. Concerning this clonotype: Its antigen is still unknown.

Stated time point: patch test 1, 2 weeks after DPC sensitization. The sample's treatment: therapeutic diphenylcyclopropenone sensitization with weekly scalp DPC. Blood sampling preceded each patch test application. Findings and caveats of the study: Expanded TCRs produced significantly more large CDR3 similarity clusters than controls did. PT1 expanded TCR numbers rose with patch test score.

TCRdb recomputed calls from the RACE reads with MiXCR, one row per CDR3 protein. The data show around 160,000 distinct CDR3 sequences, more than 14% seen once. Source: whole blood, taken in connection with sensitization to the hapten diphenylcyclopropenone (DPC). V usage is TRBV5-6 and J usage is TRBJ2-7; 7 bases align to TRBD1. The sequence came from a woman in her thirties with alopecia areata. Some clones in this sample may be carry-over from other donors' samples. The CDR3 loop reads CASSSTGTVSYEQYF. The CDR3 DNA sequence: TGTGCCAGCAGCTCGACCGGGACAGTCAGTTACGAGCAGTACTTC.